The 5 T cell receptor beta chains in this list originate from one sample, sequenced in a study of cytomegalovirus exposure and HLA in healthy donors. Primers included in the PCR were 60 Vbeta and 13 Jbeta primers. Sequenced by immunoSEQ multiplex PCR; TCRdb stores in-frame clones only, minus some. In the table there are some 150,000 clones, 60% to 80% of which are singletons. Sequencing was carried out using PBMCs. Receptors originate from a male donor in good health and CMV-seronegative.

The chain links TRBV2 to TRBJ2-2; 8 nucleotides align to TRBD2. Per germline, CDR1 SNHLY and CDR2 FYNNEI. The CDR3 sequence is 14 residues long. Trimming at V came to 9 bases and at J to 5 bases, leaving 8 bases not matched to a gene. Here the CDR3 DNA reads TGTGCCAGTCACGGGGGGGCCGAAACCGGGGAGCTGTTTTTT. Protein product: CASHGGAETGELFF.

To note about this clone: At one end, the junction sequence differs from germline, possibly due to a read error. The chain links TRBV7-9 to TRBJ1-5; no firm D call. Per the germline V gene, CDR1 is SEHNR and CDR2 is FQNEAQ (reference sequence). The CDR3 is 16 amino acids. The DNA for the CDR3 is TGTTCCAGCAGTTCAAGCGGCTCCAATAGCAATCAGCCCCAGCATTTT. Its protein product is CSSSSSGSNSNQPQHF.

This clone was found a few times. V is TRBV6-6 and J is TRBJ2-7, with a weak D call TRBD1 (6 bases). The CDR3 extends over 13 amino acids. Trimming removed 2 bases from V and 2 bases from J, with 7 bases in between. Germline assignment: CDR1 MNHNY and CDR2 SVGAGI (reference sequence). The CDR3 here is CASSYRDTYEQYF. CDR3 in DNA: TGTGCCAGCAGTTACCGGGACACCTACGAGCAGTACTTC.

The sample holds one count of this clone. The CDR3 spells CASSFRLAGETDTQYF. The CDR3 nucleotides read TGTGCCAGCAGCTTTAGACTAGCGGGAGAGACAGATACGCAGTATTTT. This rearrangement joins TRBV7-3 to TRBJ2-3; 12 nucleotides align to TRBD2. Per the germline V gene, CDR1 is SGHTA and CDR2 is FQGTGA. This CDR3 spans 16 amino acids. The J segment lost 3 bases and the V segment lost 3 bases, leaving 4 bases of the junction unmatched.

The chain combines TRBV11-3 with TRBJ1-5; the D is unclear. This CDR3 spans 13 amino acids. Germline lookup yields CDR1 SGHNT and CDR2 YENEEA. The V and J ends lost 4 bases and 4 bases respectively, with 8 bases between them. CDR3 in amino acids: CASSSTMNQPQHF. CDR3 coding DNA: TGTGCCAGCAGCTCTACTATGAATCAGCCCCAGCATTTT.